Listed below are T cell receptor beta chains from one sample, sequenced in a study of T-cell memory formation after mild COVID-19. TCRdb recomputed calls from the 5' RACE reads with MiXCR, one row per CDR3 protein. The sample contains around 470,000 distinct CDR3 sequences, about 19% of which appear only once. The source material was PBMCs or a T cell subset sorted from them (not recorded which). The receptors here all came from an adult woman who had mild COVID-19 (a few samples of this study predate the infection). Cell type and time point are not known. CDR3s include the opening cysteine and the closing phenylalanine or tryptophan. A D gene is named only where the DNA matches it firmly. Only part of the rows carry a size: once, few, many, or a class if the clone is expanded.

cdr3_aa cdr3_nt clone_size v_call d_call j_call
CASSPRLSDTQYF TGTGCCAGCAGCCCCCGACTCTCAGATACGCAGTATTTT . TRBV7-8 . TRBJ2-3
CASSSPGYPQYF TGTGCCAGCAGCTCCCCCGGATATCCGCAGTATTTT many TRBV7-2 . TRBJ2-3
CASSSPHTGGTNEQFF TGTGCCAGCAGCTCCCCTCACACGGGCGGGACCAATGAGCAGTTCTTC . TRBV7-9 . TRBJ2-1
CASSNGQLKTDTQYF TGTGCCAGCAGCAACGGGCAGCTTAAAACAGATACGCAGTATTTT few TRBV25-1 . TRBJ2-3
CASSLSGRADEQFF TGTGCTAGCAGCTTGAGCGGGAGGGCCGATGAGCAGTTCTTC few TRBV7-7 TRBD2 TRBJ2-1
CASSLSSRADTQYF TGTGCCAGCAGCTTAAGTAGCCGCGCAGATACGCAGTATTTT few TRBV7-9 . TRBJ2-3
CASSHRHGPGETQYF TGCGCCAGCAGCCACCGGCACGGACCCGGGGAGACCCAGTACTTC few TRBV5-1 . TRBJ2-5
CASSPSGQGPYEQYF TGTGCCAGCTCACCATCGGGACAGGGGCCCTACGAGCAGTACTTC many TRBV18 TRBD1 TRBJ2-7
CSARSAGSTYEQYF TGCAGTGCTAGATCAGCGGGCTCCACCTACGAGCAGTACTTC . TRBV20-1 . TRBJ2-7
CASFLGEGDGYTF TGTGCCAGCTTCCTCGGGGAGGGTGATGGCTACACCTTC few TRBV21-1 . TRBJ1-2
CAWSGGIQGYGYTF TGTGCCTGGAGTGGGGGTATACAGGGATATGGCTACACCTTC . TRBV30 . TRBJ1-2
CASSYSQGSEKLFF TGTGCCAGCAGTTACTCGCAGGGAAGCGAAAAACTGTTTTTT few TRBV6-5 . TRBJ1-4
CASSPSTGRGTEQYF TGTGCCAGCAGCCCTTCGACAGGACGAGGAACCGAGCAGTACTTC few TRBV7-3 . TRBJ2-7
CASSPKGRGTEAFF TGTGCCAGCAGCCCGAAGGGAAGAGGCACTGAAGCTTTCTTT . TRBV7-3 . TRBJ1-1
CASSSNLGTGQDTQYF TGTGCCAGCAGCTCCAACCTCGGGACAGGGCAGGATACGCAGTATTTT few TRBV7-3 TRBD1 TRBJ2-3
CATESKTGEFTGELFF TGTGCCACGGAATCAAAAACAGGGGAGTTCACCGGGGAGCTGTTTTTT few TRBV24-1 TRBD1 TRBJ2-2
CATGVQETQYF TGTGCCACCGGGGTTCAAGAGACCCAGTACTTC . TRBV24-1 . TRBJ2-5
CASRAGTGGRYTEAFF TGTGCCAGTAGGGCCGGGACAGGGGGACGTTACACTGAAGCTTTCTTT . TRBV19 TRBD1 TRBJ1-1
CSAGTIGNTEAFF TGCAGTGCTGGGACTATTGGGAACACTGAAGCTTTCTTT few TRBV20-1 . TRBJ1-1
CSPNIQGVKVICTGANVLTF TGCAGCCCCAATATCCAGGGGGTAAAAGTTATTTGTACTGGGGCCAACGTCCTGACTTTC . TRBV29-1 TRBD1 TRBJ2-6
CASSDVEETQYF TGCGCCAGCAGCGACGTGGAAGAGACCCAGTACTTC few TRBV5-1 . TRBJ2-5
CASSLGVGEADTQYF TGTGCCAGCAGCTTAGGTGTGGGGGAGGCAGATACGCAGTATTTT few TRBV11-3 . TRBJ2-3
CASSREPGQGRTGELFF TGCGCCAGCAGCCGGGAACCGGGACAGGGTCGCACCGGGGAGCTGTTTTTT few TRBV4-1 TRBD1 TRBJ2-2
CASSSRDRGYYGYTF TGTGCCAGCAGTTCTCGGGACAGGGGATACTATGGCTACACCTTC few TRBV12-3/TRBV12-4 TRBD1 TRBJ1-2
CSAQTGPYEQYF TGCAGCGCCCAGACCGGGCCCTACGAGCAGTACTTC few TRBV29-1 . TRBJ2-7
CASSEWFAKNIQYF TGTGCCAGCAGTGAATGGTTCGCCAAAAACATTCAGTACTTC few TRBV6-1 . TRBJ2-4
CASTPSRTGGGEPQHF TGTGCCAGCACCCCGTCCCGGACAGGGGGTGGGGAGCCCCAGCATTTT . TRBV21-1 . TRBJ1-5
CASSLARGRPGELFF TGTGCCAGCAGCTTAGCTAGAGGTCGCCCCGGGGAGCTGTTTTTT . TRBV7-8 . TRBJ2-2
CAISDQSLEQYF TGTGCCATCAGTGACCAAAGCCTGGAGCAGTACTTC . TRBV10-3 . TRBJ2-7
CASSVDPQPQSPLHF TGTGCCAGCAGCGTAGATCCCCAGCCCCAATCACCCCTCCACTTT few TRBV9 . TRBJ1-6
CASSSSTGAVSGPQHF TGTGCCAGCAGCTCCTCAACAGGGGCCGTCTCGGGTCCCCAGCATTTT few TRBV9 TRBD1 TRBJ1-5
CASSLDGPRDIQYF TGTGCCAGCAGCTTAGACGGGCCACGGGACATTCAGTACTTC few TRBV11-2 . TRBJ2-4
CASSGTSGIRPNNTDTQYF TGTGCCAGCAGCGGGACTAGCGGGATCCGACCCAACAACACAGATACGCAGTATTTT . TRBV9 TRBD2 TRBJ2-3
CATSDDSGTRARTQYF TGTGCCACCAGTGACGATAGCGGGACCCGCGCTAGAACGCAGTATTTT few TRBV24-1 TRBD2 TRBJ2-3
CASAGTPSSGANVLTF TGCGCCAGCGCCGGGACACCCAGCTCTGGGGCCAACGTCCTGACTTTC . TRBV5-1 . TRBJ2-6
CASSLMTGAKDGYTF TGCGCCAGCAGCTTGATGACAGGGGCTAAGGATGGCTACACCTTC few TRBV5-1 TRBD1 TRBJ1-2
CASSFAGLYNEQFF TGTGCCAGCAGCTTCGCGGGGCTTTACAATGAGCAGTTCTTC . TRBV7-7 . TRBJ2-1
CATSDPAKGSNQPQHF TGTGCCACCAGTGACCCTGCGAAGGGTAGCAATCAGCCCCAGCATTTT . TRBV24-1 . TRBJ1-5
CASSPRDQQGARAYEQYF TGCGCCAGCAGCCCCCGCGACCAGCAGGGGGCTCGCGCTTACGAGCAGTACTTC . TRBV4-3 TRBD1 TRBJ2-7
CASSLFGDANTGELFF TGCGCCAGCAGCTTGTTCGGGGATGCGAACACCGGGGAGCTGTTTTTT . TRBV5-1 . TRBJ2-2
CASSDGNYQETQYF TGTGCCAGCAGCGACGGTAACTACCAAGAGACCCAGTACTTC few TRBV6-1 . TRBJ2-5
CAWSYGHYNEQFF TGTGCCTGGAGTTACGGCCACTACAATGAGCAGTTCTTC many TRBV30 . TRBJ2-1
CASSFTDGRSGNTIYF TGTGCCAGCAGTTTCACGGACGGACGCTCTGGAAACACCATATATTTT . TRBV12-3/TRBV12-4 . TRBJ1-3
CASSLNVYTEAFF TGTGCCAGCAGTTTAAACGTGTACACTGAAGCTTTCTTT . TRBV27 . TRBJ1-1
CASSGTGRRETQYF TGTGCCAGCAGTGGGACAGGGCGGCGAGAGACCCAGTACTTC . TRBV3-1 TRBD1 TRBJ2-5
CASSLELSDTQYF TGTGCCAGCAGCTTAGAATTAAGTGATACGCAGTATTTT few TRBV7-2 . TRBJ2-3
CASSLYQAIRNTEAFF TGTGCCAGCAGCTTGTATCAGGCCATACGAAACACTGAAGCTTTCTTT . TRBV5-6 . TRBJ1-1
CAAGPNTEAFF TGCGCCGCGGGGCCGAACACTGAAGCTTTCTTT once TRBV4-1 . TRBJ1-1
CASSIYGGRTDTQYF TGTGCCAGTAGTATTTATGGGGGGCGCACAGATACGCAGTATTTT few TRBV19 . TRBJ2-3
CASMAMTGGQSGANVLTF TGTGCCAGCATGGCAATGACAGGGGGCCAGTCTGGGGCCAACGTCCTGACTTTC once TRBV7-8 TRBD1 TRBJ2-6
CASTEPGLKKETQYF TGTGCCAGCACCGAACCGGGACTTAAGAAAGAGACCCAGTACTTC . TRBV6-5 . TRBJ2-5
CASSKVQGHNSPLHF TGTGCCAGCAGTAAAGTACAGGGCCATAATTCACCCCTCCACTTT . TRBV5-4 . TRBJ1-6
CASSLFYTEAFF TGTGCCAGCAGTTTATTCTACACTGAAGCTTTCTTT few TRBV12-3/TRBV12-4 . TRBJ1-1